This T cell receptor (beta chain) appears in the sequencing data of a study of blood T cell repertoires in COVID-19 (dated by TCRdb to 2020 to 2021). As for the study more broadly: The collaborator samples originated in the United States, Italy and Spain and spanned the acute and convalescent phases of COVID-19. The material from the prospective study consisted of cDNA or gDNA derived from T cells, B-cell-depleted T cells, or PBMCs. The dataset comprised deeply sampled blood TCRbeta repertoires from subjects exposed to, actively infected with, or recovered from COVID-19. A freely available public database, intended as a resource for researchers studying the immune response to SARS-CoV-2, is where the repertoires were released. Samples were obtained from the ongoing ImmuneRACE study (first 160 participants) and from about 1,300 subjects provided by 6 global collaborators. The sample metadata nearly always contained a de-identified subject ID, COVID-19 status, age in years and sex. Where HLA class I and class II types were available, the types were taken from metadata supplied by the sample provider, not from assay-based typing.

Overall results and qualifications from the work: The quantity of clinical and demographic metadata differed by source and by participant and was supplied without curation.

Including the terminal cysteine and phenylalanine, the CDR3 comprises 15 residues. The kept DNA is CDR3 alone, 45 bases in frame from the first base. Taken from the germline V gene, the CDR1 and CDR2 loops are SGHRS and YFSETQ. The germline ends are 14 bases apart after V is trimmed by 4 bases and J by 1 base. TCRbeta CDR3 regions were amplified from genomic DNA using the immunoSEQ Assay, a bias-controlled multiplex PCR. In the source study's methods: Within the assay, amplification of reference gene primers was used to estimate how many nucleated cells each sample contained. To quantify the absolute abundance of each unique TCRbeta CDR3 rearrangement, sequence reads were collapsed and filtered. For each sample, productive Simpson clonality was calculated as the square root of Simpson's diversity index over productive rearrangements. TCRdb stores this immuneACCESS table with in-frame sequences only. Part of the clones is absent; in the studies checked, under half of the shortfall reflects unresolved V genes, and no reason is known for the rest. The V and J calls and clone size come from that table; D and trimming were worked out from the DNA. Present in this sample are over 100,000 clones, roughly 92% of which were seen just once. The ten largest clones add up to approximately 1.9% of the sample.

In Seattle, one collaborating source enrolled patients while the infection was active and tracked those patients longitudinally over the course of disease. Collaborating institutions collected whole blood in K2EDTA tubes following their own protocols. For TCRbeta analysis, collaborators shipped samples in one of three forms: frozen whole blood, isolated PBMCs, or DNA extracted from either of those sample types. As concerns this clone: The antigen this receptor binds is unknown. No much larger clone exists at a distance of one base, and base qualities are not known.

The sequence derives from a woman aged 45-65 years with COVID-19, enrolled during active disease. Material: peripheral blood. The rearranged chain carries TRBV5-1 and TRBJ1-1, and TRBD1 may be the D gene, going by 5 matching bases. The bases read TGCGCCAGCAGCCTACGGGACTTTCCGAACACTGAAGCTTTCTTT. The encoded protein is CASSLRDFPNTEAFF.